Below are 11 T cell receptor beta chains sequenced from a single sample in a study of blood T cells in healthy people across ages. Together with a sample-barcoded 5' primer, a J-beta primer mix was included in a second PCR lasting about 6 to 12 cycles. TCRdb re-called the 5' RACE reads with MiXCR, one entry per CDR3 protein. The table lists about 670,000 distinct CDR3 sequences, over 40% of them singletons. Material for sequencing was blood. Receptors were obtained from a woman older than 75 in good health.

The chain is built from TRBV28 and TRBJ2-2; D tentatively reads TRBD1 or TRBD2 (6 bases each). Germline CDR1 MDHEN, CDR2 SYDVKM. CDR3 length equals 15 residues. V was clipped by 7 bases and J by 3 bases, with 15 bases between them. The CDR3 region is CASKRGEADTGELFF. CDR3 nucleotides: TGTGCCAGCAAGAGGGGGGAGGCGGACACCGGGGAGCTGTTTTTT.

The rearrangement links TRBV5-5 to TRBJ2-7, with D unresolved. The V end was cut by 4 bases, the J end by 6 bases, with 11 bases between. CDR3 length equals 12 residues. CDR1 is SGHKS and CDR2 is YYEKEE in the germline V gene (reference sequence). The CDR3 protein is CASSISTGEQYF. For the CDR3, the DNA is TGTGCCAGCAGCATTTCCACGGGCGAGCAGTACTTC.

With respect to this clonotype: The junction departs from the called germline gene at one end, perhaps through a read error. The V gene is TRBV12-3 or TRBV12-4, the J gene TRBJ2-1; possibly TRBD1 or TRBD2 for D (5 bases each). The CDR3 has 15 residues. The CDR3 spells CASNAGTSSYNERFF. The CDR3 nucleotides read TGTGCCAGCAACGCCGGGACGAGCTCCTACAATGAGCGGTTCTTC.

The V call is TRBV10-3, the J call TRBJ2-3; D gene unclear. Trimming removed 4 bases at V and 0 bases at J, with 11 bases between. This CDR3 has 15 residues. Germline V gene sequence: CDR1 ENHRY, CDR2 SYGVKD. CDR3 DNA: TGTGCCATCAGTGGGGTGGGCAGGAGCACAGATACGCAGTATTTT. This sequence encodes CAISGVGRSTDTQYF.

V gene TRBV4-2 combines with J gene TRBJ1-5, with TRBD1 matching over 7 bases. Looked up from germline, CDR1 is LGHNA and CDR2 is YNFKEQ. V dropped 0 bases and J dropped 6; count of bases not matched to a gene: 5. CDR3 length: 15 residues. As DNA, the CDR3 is TGTGCCAGCAGCCAAGAGACAGGGTCCAGTCAGCCCCAGCATTTT. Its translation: CASSQETGSSQPQHF.

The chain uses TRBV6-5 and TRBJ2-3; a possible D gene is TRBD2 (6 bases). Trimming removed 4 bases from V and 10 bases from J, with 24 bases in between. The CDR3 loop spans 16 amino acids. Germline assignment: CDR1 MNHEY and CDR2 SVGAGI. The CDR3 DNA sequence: TGTGCCAGCAGTTCTCCCCAGCGGGCCGGCCTAGGGGCGCAGTATTTT. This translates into CASSSPQRAGLGAQYF.

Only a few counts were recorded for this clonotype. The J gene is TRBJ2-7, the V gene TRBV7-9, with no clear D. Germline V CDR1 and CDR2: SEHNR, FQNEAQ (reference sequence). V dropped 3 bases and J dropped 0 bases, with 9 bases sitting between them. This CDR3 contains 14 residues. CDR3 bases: TGTGCCAGCAGCTTTGTGGGAAACTCCTACGAGCAGTACTTC. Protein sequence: CASSFVGNSYEQYF.

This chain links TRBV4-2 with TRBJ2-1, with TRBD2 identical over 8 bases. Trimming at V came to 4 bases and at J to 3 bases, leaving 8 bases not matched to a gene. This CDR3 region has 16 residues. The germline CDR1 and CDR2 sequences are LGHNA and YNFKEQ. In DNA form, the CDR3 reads TGTGCCAGCAGCCCCCTCCCAGCGGGAGACTACAATGAGCAGTTCTTC. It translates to CASSPLPAGDYNEQFF.

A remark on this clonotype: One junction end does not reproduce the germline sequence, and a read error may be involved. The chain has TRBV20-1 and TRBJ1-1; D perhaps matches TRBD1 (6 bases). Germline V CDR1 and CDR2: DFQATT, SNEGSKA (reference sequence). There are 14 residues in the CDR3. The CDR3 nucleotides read TGCAGTACTAGAGGGGGGGGGGTTAACACTGAAGCTTTCTTT. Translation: CSTRGGGVNTEAFF.

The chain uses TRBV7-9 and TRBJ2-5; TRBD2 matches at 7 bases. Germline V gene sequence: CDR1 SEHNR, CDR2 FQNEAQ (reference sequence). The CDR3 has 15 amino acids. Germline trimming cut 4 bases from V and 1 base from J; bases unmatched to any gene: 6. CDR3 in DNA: TGTGCCAGCAGCTACGCAGCGGGGAGCCAAGAGACCCAGTACTTC. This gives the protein CASSYAAGSQETQYF.

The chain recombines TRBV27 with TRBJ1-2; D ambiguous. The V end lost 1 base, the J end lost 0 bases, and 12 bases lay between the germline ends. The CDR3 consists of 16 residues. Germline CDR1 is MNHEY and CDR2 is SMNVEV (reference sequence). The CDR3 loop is CASSLFGTNSNYGYTF. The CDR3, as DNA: TGTGCCAGCAGTTTATTTGGTACAAACTCTAACTATGGCTACACCTTC.